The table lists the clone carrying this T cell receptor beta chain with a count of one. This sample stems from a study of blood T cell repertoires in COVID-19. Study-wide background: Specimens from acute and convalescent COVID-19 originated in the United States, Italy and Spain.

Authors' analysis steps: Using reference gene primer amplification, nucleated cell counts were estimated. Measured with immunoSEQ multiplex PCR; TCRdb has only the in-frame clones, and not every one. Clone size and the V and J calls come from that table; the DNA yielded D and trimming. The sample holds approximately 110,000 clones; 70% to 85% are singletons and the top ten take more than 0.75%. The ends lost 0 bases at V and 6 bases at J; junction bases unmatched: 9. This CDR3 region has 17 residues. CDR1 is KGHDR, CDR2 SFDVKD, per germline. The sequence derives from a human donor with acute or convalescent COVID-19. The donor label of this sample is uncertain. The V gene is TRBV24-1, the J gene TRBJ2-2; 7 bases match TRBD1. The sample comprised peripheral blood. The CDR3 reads CATSDLRSTGDAGELFF. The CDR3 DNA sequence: TGTGCCACCAGTGATTTGAGGAGCACAGGGGACGCCGGGGAGCTGTTTTTT.